What follows is one TCR beta chain and its context. Its specificity is not known. Each donor was healthy, and each was a bone marrow donor. Germline V lookup: CDR1 LNHDA, CDR2 SQIVND (reference sequence). This CDR3 comprises 13 residues. V lost 8 bases to trimming and J lost 4 bases; unmatched junction nucleotides: 4. The PCR had 60 Vbeta and 13 Jbeta primers. Measured with immunoSEQ multiplex PCR; TCRdb has only the in-frame clones, and not every one. The top ten hold 2.1% of the sample, which has nearly 200,000 clones, roughly 81% seen once. These data belong to a study of cytomegalovirus exposure and HLA in healthy donors. Study results and limitations: A later analysis found common viral pathogens apparently linked to several of the most significant clusters.

The sample taken for sequencing was PBMCs. The V and J genes are TRBV19 and TRBJ1-5; 8 bases match TRBD1. This receptor was taken from a woman in her 30s in good health and CMV-seropositive. Here the CDR3 reads CASGGTGNQPQHF. The CDR3 region has the DNA TGTGCCAGTGGGGGGACAGGTAATCAGCCCCAGCATTTT.